This T cell receptor beta chain emerged from a study of T cells in Graves' hyperthyroidism and ophthalmopathy (dated by TCRdb to the late 2010s). Background for the entire study: To identify TCR V-J signatures that set the groups apart, the researchers used a discovery cohort of about a hundred patients, made up of under 50 with Graves' ophthalmopathy and 57 with stable Graves' hyperthyroidism. An independent validation cohort of fewer than 20 hyperthyroidism patients and some 15 patients who later progressed to ophthalmopathy tested prospective prediction of ophthalmopathy. The 75 to 100 discovery patients were randomly split 7:3 into training and test sets. The study also compared thyroid tissue and blood T-cell repertoires from about 6 Graves' hyperthyroidism patients. After sampling, hyperthyroidism patients received methimazole starting at 30 mg daily, and ophthalmopathy patients received high-dose intravenous methylprednisolone. The paper describes TCR Vbeta CDR3 sequencing of around 130 peripheral blood samples, made up of 40 to 45 ophthalmopathy patients, roughly 80 hyperthyroidism patients and about 17 progressor patients. Findings and caveats that apply to the study as a whole: Blood samples also contained most of the expanded thyroid clonotypes (frequency above 0.001), which suggests that blood repertoires may reflect thyroid immune responses. No statistical method was used to set the sample size in advance, and investigators knew the group allocation. In validation, progression to ophthalmopathy was predicted by the model with 55% to 71% sensitivity and approximately 78% specificity, a median of about 6.4 months before onset. Ophthalmopathy was separated from stable hyperthyroidism by a 13 V-J signature model, with around 90% sensitivity and 81% to 83% specificity obtained in cross-validation and 80%/75% obtained in testing.

The CDR3 covers 16 residues, taking in both the cysteine and the phenylalanine. The read is trimmed to its CDR3 DNA, 48 bases read in frame from base 1. Looking up the germline V gene yields CDR1 SGHNT and CDR2 YENEEA. V is shortened by 5 bases, J by 3 bases, and the region joining them spans 19 bases. Any patient with an uncontrolled infection, another autoimmune disease, pregnancy or lactation was excluded. Clinical symptoms, serum thyroxine and TRAb, thyroid ultrasound, and orbital computed tomography formed the basis for the diagnoses. Trizol reagent was used to extract total RNA, and RNA quality was then checked on an Agilent 2100 Bioanalyzer. The TCR beta CDR3 regions were amplified from RNA transcripts. For the first round of RT-PCR on the TCR CDR3, the HTBI primer set was used together with the Qiagen OneStep RT-PCR kit. Libraries were constructed in a second round of multiplex PCR, after which size selection and purification were carried out. Libraries were sequenced paired-end with 100 bp reads on an Illumina HiSeq2000. The source study handled its data this way. SOAPnuke was used to process the raw data, removing reads that contained adapters or uncalled bases, had a mean Phred below 15, or lacked an exact match to the constant primer or identifier. COPE v1.2.5 was used to merge the high-quality paired reads, and each unique nucleotide sequence was defined as a clonotype. Clonotypes were aligned to IMGT TRBV, TRBD and TRBJ reference segments using MiTCR v1.1. Only V-J combinations with frequency above 0.0001, covering 99% to 99.2% of repertoires, were analysed. The TCS score was defined as F50 (clonal expansion) divided by E x V (chaos), with BLOSUM62-based TCRdist calculated between CDR3 peptides within each V-J. Welch's t-statistics and random forest reduced 500 to 550 V-J features to under 15, which were used in a naive Bayes classifier (R e1071). The similarity between thyroid and blood repertoires was quantified using the Morisita-Horn index. TCRdb reprocessing: public reads trimmed at Q25 with fastp, clones called with MiXCR, in-frame beta chains kept. Rows are combined by CDR3 protein, so each entry shows the most common genes and DNA. The V and J calls were not made by the authors but by TCRdb's processing. This sample has hundreds of thousands of distinct CDR3 sequences in its table, and over 40% of those were observed once. About 7% of the sample comes from the top ten.

A word on this clonotype: Its specific antigen is unknown. Base qualities are missing; no much larger clone stands one base away.

The material sequenced was peripheral blood or thyroid tissue (not recorded which). The TCR originated in an adult man with Graves' disease, either hyperthyroidism or ophthalmopathy (not recorded which). The sequence is built from TRBV11-3 and TRBJ1-2; the best D guess is TRBD1, with 6 bases matching. The encoded CDR3 is CASSPSGTWGYYGYTF. In nucleotide form, the sequence is TGTGCCAGCAGCCCATCCGGGACATGGGGCTACTATGGCTACACCTTC.